This T cell receptor beta chain was identified during a study of cytomegalovirus exposure and HLA in healthy donors. Regarding the study as a whole: The likely origin of a cluster of highly shared sequence variants was a sequencing artifact. Later analysis suggested links between common viral pathogens and several top significant clusters. Researchers reported from a later analysis that most CMV-associated TCR beta chains appeared HLA-restricted.

The PCR made use of 60 Vbeta and 13 Jbeta primers. TCRdb's copy holds only in-frame clones and misses some; the assay was immunoSEQ multiplex PCR. This sample's table has under 250,000 clones. Donors likely had unrecorded immune exposures despite being nominally healthy when sampled. Looked up from germline, CDR1 is PRHDT and CDR2 is FYEKMQ (reference sequence). This CDR3 is 14 amino acids long. V was trimmed by 4 bases and J by 4 bases, leaving 11 bases between them. To note about this clone: The antigen remains unidentified.

J is TRBJ1-3 and V is TRBV13; D call uncertain. What was sequenced was PBMCs. The clonotype was recovered from a girl aged 2 to 9 in good health and CMV-seropositive. CDR3 coding DNA: TGTGCCAGCAGCTCCGGTTCCAGGGGAAACACCATATATTTT. Amino acids: CASSSGSRGNTIYF.